This TCR beta chain was sequenced in a study of T cell changes during pregnancy in multiple sclerosis. Profiling relied on immunoSEQ multiplex PCR, and the TCRdb table lists in-frame clones only, not all of them. The sample contains about 110,000 clones, 91% of which appear only once. This CDR3 contains 14 residues. V was cut by 3 bases and J by 4 bases, with 13 bases left in between. The germline V gene encodes CDR1 MNHEY and CDR2 SMNVEV (reference sequence). This specimen consisted of peripheral blood, obtained before pregnancy. The chain uses TRBV27 and TRBJ2-7; perhaps TRBD2 as D (5 bases). The source is a female donor with multiple sclerosis, enrolled in a pregnancy study. The chain's CDR3 is CASSFLGMEYEQYF. In nucleotides, the CDR3 is TGTGCCAGCAGTTTTCTCGGGATGGAATACGAGCAGTACTTC.